This T cell receptor beta chain came from a study of cytomegalovirus exposure and HLA in healthy donors. The PCR ran on 60 Vbeta and 13 Jbeta primers. The repertoire was sequenced with immunoSEQ multiplex PCR; TCRdb's copy has only in-frame clones and lacks some. Of roughly 200,000 clones in the sample, 75% were seen once. The germline gives CDR1 MGHRA, CDR2 YSYEKL. Trimming took 0 bases from V and 6 from J, leaving 9 bases between them. This CDR3 is 14 amino acids long. Sample: PBMCs. The chain recombines TRBV4-1 with TRBJ1-5; D not certain. The receptor was derived from a male donor in good health and CMV-seronegative. For the CDR3, the DNA is TGCGCCAGCAGCCAAGATTATTTCCCTCAGCCCCAGCATTTT. It translates to CASSQDYFPQPQHF.